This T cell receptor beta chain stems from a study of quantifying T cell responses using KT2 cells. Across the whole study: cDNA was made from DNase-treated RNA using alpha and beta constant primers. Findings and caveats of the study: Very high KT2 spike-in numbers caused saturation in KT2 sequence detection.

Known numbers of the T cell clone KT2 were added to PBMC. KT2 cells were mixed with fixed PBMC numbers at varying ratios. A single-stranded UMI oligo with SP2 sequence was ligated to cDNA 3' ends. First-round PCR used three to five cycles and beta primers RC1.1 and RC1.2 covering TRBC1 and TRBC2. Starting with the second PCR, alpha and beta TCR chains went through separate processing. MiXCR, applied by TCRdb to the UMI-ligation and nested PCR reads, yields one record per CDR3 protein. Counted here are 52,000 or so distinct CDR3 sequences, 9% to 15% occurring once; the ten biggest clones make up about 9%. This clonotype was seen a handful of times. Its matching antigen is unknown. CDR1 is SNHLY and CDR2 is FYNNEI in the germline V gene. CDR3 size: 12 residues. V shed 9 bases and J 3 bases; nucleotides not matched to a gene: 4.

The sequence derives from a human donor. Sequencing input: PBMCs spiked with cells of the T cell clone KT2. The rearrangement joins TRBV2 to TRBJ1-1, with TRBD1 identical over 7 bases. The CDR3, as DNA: TGTGCCAGTCACAGGGGATACACTGAAGCTTTCTTT. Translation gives CASHRGYTEAFF.